The T cell receptor (beta chain) under discussion was sequenced for a study of shared clonotypes between healthy human individuals. General observations from the study: Rarefaction exposed incomplete sorted-subset sequencing despite large depth. Blood was the only sampled material, and tissue repertoires likely differ.

The germline CDR1 and CDR2 sequences are SEHNR and FQNEAQ (reference sequence). CDR3 size: 16 residues. V dropped 7 bases and J dropped 1 base, with 16 bases sitting between them. This table comes from immunoSEQ multiplex PCR, and its TCRdb copy is limited to in-frame clones, with some not included. The data contain a few million clones, just over 90% of them singletons. On this clone itself: The antigen is undetermined.

This rearrangement joins TRBV7-9 to TRBJ2-2; D not resolved. The sequence was obtained from a young man in good health. The material sequenced was naive CD4+ T cells sorted from blood. The sample's subset: CD45RA+ positively selected. This CDR3 is CASTHNRPGNTGELFF. The CDR3 nucleotides read TGTGCCAGCACCCATAACCGGCCGGGGAACACCGGGGAGCTGTTTTTT.